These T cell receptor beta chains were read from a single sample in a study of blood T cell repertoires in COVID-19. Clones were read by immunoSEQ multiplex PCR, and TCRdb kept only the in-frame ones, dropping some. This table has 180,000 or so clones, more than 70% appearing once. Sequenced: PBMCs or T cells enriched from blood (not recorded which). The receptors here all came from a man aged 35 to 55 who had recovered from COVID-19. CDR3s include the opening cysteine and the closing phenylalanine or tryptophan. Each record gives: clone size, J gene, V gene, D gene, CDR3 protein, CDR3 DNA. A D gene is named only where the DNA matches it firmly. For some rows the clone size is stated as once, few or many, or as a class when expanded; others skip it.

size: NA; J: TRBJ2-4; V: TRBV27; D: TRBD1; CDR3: CASTGTGDLLGNIQYF; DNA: TGTGCCAGCACCGGGACAGGGGATCTGTTAGGAAACATTCAGTACTTC
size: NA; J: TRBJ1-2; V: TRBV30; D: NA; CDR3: CAWGPLGGSGYTF; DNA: TGTGCCTGGGGCCCCCTGGGGGGAAGTGGCTACACCTTC
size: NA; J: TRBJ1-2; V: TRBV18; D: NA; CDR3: CASSLENANYGYTF; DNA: TGTGCCAGCTCACTGGAGAACGCTAACTATGGCTACACCTTC
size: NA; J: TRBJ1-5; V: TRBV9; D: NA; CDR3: CASSVAPGFDQHF; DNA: TGTGCCAGCAGCGTAGCACCAGGTTTTGATCAGCATTTT
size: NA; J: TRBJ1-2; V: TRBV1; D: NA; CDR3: CTSSQVNSPNYGYTF; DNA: TGCACCAGCAGCCAAGTAAACAGCCCTAACTATGGCTACACCTTC
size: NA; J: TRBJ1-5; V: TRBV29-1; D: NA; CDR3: CSVGTGNQPQHF; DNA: TGCAGCGTTGGCACGGGGAATCAGCCCCAGCATTTT
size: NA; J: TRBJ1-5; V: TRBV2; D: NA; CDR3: CASSRRYLQPQHF; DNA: TGTGCCAGCAGTCGCAGGTATTTGCAGCCCCAGCATTTT
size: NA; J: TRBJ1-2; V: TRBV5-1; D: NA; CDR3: CASSLGVYGYTF; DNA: TGCGCCAGCAGCTTGGGAGTGTATGGCTACACCTTC
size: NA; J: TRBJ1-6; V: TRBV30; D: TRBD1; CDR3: CAWGGYRGDSPLHF; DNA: TGTGCCTGGGGAGGGTACAGGGGGGATTCACCCCTCCACTTT
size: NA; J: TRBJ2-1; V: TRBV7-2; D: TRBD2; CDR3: CASSYTSGRPSYNEQFF; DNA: TGTGCCAGCAGCTATACTAGCGGGAGGCCTTCCTACAATGAGCAGTTCTTC
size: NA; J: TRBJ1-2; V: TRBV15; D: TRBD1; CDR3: CATSGGDRSRGYTF; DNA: TGTGCCACCAGCGGAGGGGACAGGTCACGGGGCTACACCTTC
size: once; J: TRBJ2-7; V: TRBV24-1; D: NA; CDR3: CATSDPGDEQYF; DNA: TGTGCCACCAGTGATCCGGGGGACGAGCAGTACTTC
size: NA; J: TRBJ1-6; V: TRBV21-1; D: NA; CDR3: CASAKRGSSSYNSPLHF; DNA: TGTGCCAGCGCCAAGCGGGGCAGCAGCTCCTATAATTCACCCCTCCACTTT
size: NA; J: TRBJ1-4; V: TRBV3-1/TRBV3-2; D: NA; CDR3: CASSERGTMYEKLFF; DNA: TGTGCCAGCAGCGAGAGGGGGACAATGTACGAAAAACTGTTTTTT
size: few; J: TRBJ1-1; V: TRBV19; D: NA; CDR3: CASSLGQDTEAFF; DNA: TGTGCCAGTAGTTTGGGCCAGGACACTGAAGCTTTCTTT
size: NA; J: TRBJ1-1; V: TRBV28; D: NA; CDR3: CASSFRGRVNTEAFF; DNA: TGTGCCAGCAGTTTTCGAGGCAGAGTGAACACTGAAGCTTTCTTT
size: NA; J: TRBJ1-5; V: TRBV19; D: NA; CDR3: CASSMVKGGGAQHF; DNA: TGTGCCAGTAGTATGGTAAAAGGGGGTGGAGCCCAGCATTTT
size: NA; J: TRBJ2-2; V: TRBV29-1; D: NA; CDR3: CSVSDRYTGELFF; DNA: TGCAGCGTTTCTGACAGATACACCGGGGAGCTGTTTTTT
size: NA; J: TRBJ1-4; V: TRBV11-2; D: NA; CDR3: CASSSGYEKLFF; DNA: TGTGCCAGCAGTTCAGGATATGAAAAACTGTTTTTT
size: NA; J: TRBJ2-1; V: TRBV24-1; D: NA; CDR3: CATSRGRDQRNEQFF; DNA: TGTGCCACCAGCAGGGGAAGGGATCAGCGCAATGAGCAGTTCTTC
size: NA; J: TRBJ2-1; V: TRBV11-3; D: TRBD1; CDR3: CASRQTGGDPNEQFF; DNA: TGTGCCAGCAGACAGACAGGGGGTGATCCGAATGAGCAGTTCTTC
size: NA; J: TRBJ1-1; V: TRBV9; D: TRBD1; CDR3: CASSVGQGAFEAFF; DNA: TGTGCCAGCAGCGTCGGACAGGGGGCGTTTGAAGCTTTCTTT
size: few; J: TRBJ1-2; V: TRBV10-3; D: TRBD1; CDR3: CAIIAGGGGYTF; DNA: TGTGCCATCATAGCAGGGGGAGGAGGCTACACCTTC
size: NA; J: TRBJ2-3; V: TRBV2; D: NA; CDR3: CASSLGVTDTQYF; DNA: TGTGCCAGCAGTCTCGGGGTCACAGATACGCAGTATTTT
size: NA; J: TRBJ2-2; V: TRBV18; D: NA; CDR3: CASWRGEAGELFF; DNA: TGTGCCAGCTGGAGAGGGGAGGCCGGGGAGCTGTTTTTT
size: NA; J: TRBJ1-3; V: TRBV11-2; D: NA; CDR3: CASSFRNTIYF; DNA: TGTGCCAGCAGCTTTAGAAACACCATATATTTT
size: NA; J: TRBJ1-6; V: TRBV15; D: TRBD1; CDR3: CATSSTVTRDSKNSPLHF; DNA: TGTGCCACCAGCAGTACAGTCACCCGGGACAGCAAGAATTCACCCCTCCACTTT
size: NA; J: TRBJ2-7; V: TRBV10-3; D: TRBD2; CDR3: CAISDTSGGTHEQYF; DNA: TGTGCCATCAGTGATACTAGCGGGGGTACCCACGAGCAGTACTTC
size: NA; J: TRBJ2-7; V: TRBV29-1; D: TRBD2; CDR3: CSVGGLAGGPYEQYF; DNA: TGCAGCGTTGGGGGACTAGCGGGAGGGCCCTACGAGCAGTACTTC
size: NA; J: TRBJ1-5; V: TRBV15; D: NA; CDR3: CATSSQEGVRQPQHF; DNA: TGTGCCACCAGCAGTCAAGAGGGAGTGAGGCAGCCCCAGCATTTT
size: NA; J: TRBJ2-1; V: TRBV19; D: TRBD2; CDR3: CASSIQREGRYEQFF; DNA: TGTGCCAGTAGTATCCAGCGGGAGGGCAGGTATGAGCAGTTCTTC
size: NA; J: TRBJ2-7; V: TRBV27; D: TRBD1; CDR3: CASSLQGARTHEQYF; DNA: TGTGCCAGCAGCCTACAGGGGGCTAGAACCCACGAGCAGTACTTC
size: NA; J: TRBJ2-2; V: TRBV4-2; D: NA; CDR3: CASSQDNSPTGELFF; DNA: TGTGCCAGCAGCCAAGATAACTCCCCGACCGGGGAGCTGTTTTTT
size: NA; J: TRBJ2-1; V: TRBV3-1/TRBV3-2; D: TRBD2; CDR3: CASSQDLASGRVDNEQFF; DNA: TGTGCCAGCAGCCAAGATCTTGCTAGCGGGAGGGTCGACAATGAGCAGTTCTTC
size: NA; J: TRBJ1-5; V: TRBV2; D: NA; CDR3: CASSEEDISNQPQHF; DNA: TGTGCCAGCAGTGAAGAAGACATTAGCAATCAGCCCCAGCATTTT
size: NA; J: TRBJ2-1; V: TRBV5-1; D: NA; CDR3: CASSLQGGSSYNEQFF; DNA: TGCGCCAGCAGCTTGCAAGGGGGAAGCTCCTACAATGAGCAGTTCTTC
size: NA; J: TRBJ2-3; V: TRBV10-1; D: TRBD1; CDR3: CASSESTGVPADTQYF; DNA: TGCGCCAGCAGTGAGTCGACAGGGGTGCCCGCAGATACGCAGTATTTT
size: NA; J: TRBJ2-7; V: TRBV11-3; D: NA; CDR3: CASSLSGVEQYF; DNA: TGTGCCAGCAGCCTCTCAGGGGTCGAGCAGTACTTC
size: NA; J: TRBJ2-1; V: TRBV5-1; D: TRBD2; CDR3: CASSLAGGNYNEQFF; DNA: TGCGCCAGCAGCCTGGCGGGGGGGAATTACAATGAGCAGTTCTTC
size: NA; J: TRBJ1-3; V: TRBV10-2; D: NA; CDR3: CASSDQAILENTIYF; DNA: TGCGCCAGCAGTGACCAGGCCATACTTGAAAACACCATATATTTT
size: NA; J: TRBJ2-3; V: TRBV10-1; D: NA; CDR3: CASSVRSQADTQYF; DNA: TGCGCCAGCAGTGTGAGATCTCAGGCAGATACGCAGTATTTT
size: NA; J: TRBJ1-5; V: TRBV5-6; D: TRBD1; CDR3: CASSPRQGNQPQHF; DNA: TGTGCCAGCAGCCCCAGACAGGGTAACCAGCCCCAGCATTTT
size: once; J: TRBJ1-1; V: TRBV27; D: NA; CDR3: CASSFKTRVNTEAFF; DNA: TGTGCCAGCAGTTTTAAAACACGGGTGAACACTGAAGCTTTCTTT
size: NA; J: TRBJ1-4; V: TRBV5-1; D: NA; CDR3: CASKELFNEKLFF; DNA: TGCGCCAGCAAAGAGTTATTTAATGAAAAACTGTTTTTT
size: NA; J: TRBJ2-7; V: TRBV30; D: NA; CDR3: CAWSVGAWEQYF; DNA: TGTGCCTGGAGTGTTGGGGCCTGGGAGCAGTACTTC
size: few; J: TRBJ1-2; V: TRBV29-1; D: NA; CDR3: CSARWPNYGYTF; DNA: TGCAGCGCCCGTTGGCCTAACTATGGCTACACCTTC
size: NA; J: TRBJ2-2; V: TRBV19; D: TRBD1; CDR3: CASIGVRQGRNTGELFF; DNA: TGTGCCAGTATCGGGGTGAGACAGGGGAGAAACACCGGGGAGCTGTTTTTT
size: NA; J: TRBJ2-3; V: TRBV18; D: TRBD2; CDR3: CASSPRRGEDTQYF; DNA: TGTGCCAGCTCCCCTCGACGGGGGGAAGATACGCAGTATTTT
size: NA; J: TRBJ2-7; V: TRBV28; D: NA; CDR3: CASSLPRGEQYF; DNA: TGTGCCAGCAGTTTACCCAGGGGCGAGCAGTACTTC
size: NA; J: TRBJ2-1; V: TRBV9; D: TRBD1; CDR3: CASSVAGTGGYNEQFF; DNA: TGTGCCAGCAGCGTAGCGGGGACAGGGGGTTACAATGAGCAGTTCTTC
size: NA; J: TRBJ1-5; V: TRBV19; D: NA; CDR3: CASSHQTGVSNQPQHF; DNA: TGTGCCAGTAGTCATCAGACAGGAGTTAGCAATCAGCCCCAGCATTTT
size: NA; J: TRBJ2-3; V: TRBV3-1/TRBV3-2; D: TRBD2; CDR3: CASTPIASGRGRTDTQYF; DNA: TGTGCCAGCACCCCCATCGCTAGCGGGAGGGGGCGGACAGATACGCAGTATTTT
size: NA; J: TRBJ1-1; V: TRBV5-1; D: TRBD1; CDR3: CASSLGPGQGAEAFF; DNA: TGCGCCAGCAGCTTGGGCCCGGGACAGGGCGCTGAAGCTTTCTTT